A selection of T cell receptor beta chains follows, all from one sample in a study of shared clonotypes between healthy human individuals. Produced via immunoSEQ multiplex PCR; TCRdb's table is partial and in-frame only. The table includes millions of clones, roughly 96% detected once. The sequencing sample was made of naive CD4+ T cells sorted from blood. These receptor sequences come from a man aged 18-30 years in good health. Each CDR3 is given with its conserved first and last residue. The D gene is left open where the match is weak. A row's size may be missing; if present it is once, few, many or a size class.

V,J,size,D,CDR3,DNA
TRBV19,TRBJ2-2,many,NA,CASSPAAGELFF,TGTGCCAGTAGTCCGGCCGCCGGGGAGCTGTTTTTT
TRBV30,TRBJ2-3,NA,TRBD1,CAWSPKTGTDTQYF,TGTGCCTGGAGTCCCAAGACAGGGACAGATACGCAGTATTTT
TRBV29-1,TRBJ1-1,NA,TRBD1,CSAITGGSSLTTEAFF,TGCAGCGCCATTACAGGGGGCTCCTCCCTGACCACTGAAGCTTTCTTT
TRBV7-2,TRBJ2-7,NA,NA,CASSQRDGGYEQYF,TGTGCCAGCAGCCAAAGGGACGGAGGCTACGAGCAGTACTTC
TRBV7-9,TRBJ2-7,NA,NA,CASSRWTGKAYEQYF,TGTGCCAGCAGCCGTTGGACTGGAAAAGCCTACGAGCAGTACTTC
TRBV21-1,TRBJ1-3,NA,NA,CASSTTGGGNTIYF,TGTGCCAGCAGCACGACAGGAGGTGGAAACACCATATATTTT
TRBV9,TRBJ1-2,NA,NA,CASSFDTYGYTF,TGTGCCAGCAGCTTCGACACCTATGGCTACACCTTC
TRBV7-8,TRBJ2-1,NA,TRBD2,CASSLRTSGPYNEQFF,TGTGCCAGCAGCTTGAGGACTAGCGGCCCCTACAATGAGCAGTTCTTC
TRBV6-6,TRBJ2-2,NA,TRBD1,CASSQNRGPGELFF,TGTGCCAGCAGCCAAAACAGGGGCCCCGGGGAGCTGTTTTTT
TRBV7-7,TRBJ2-5,NA,TRBD2,CASSLERLAGGRETQYF,TGTGCTAGCAGCTTAGAGAGACTAGCGGGAGGTAGAGAGACCCAGTACTTC
TRBV5-4,TRBJ1-2,once,TRBD1,CASSSAGGGINYGYTF,TGTGCCAGCAGCTCCGCAGGGGGGGGTATCAACTATGGCTACACCTTC
TRBV5-1,TRBJ2-5,NA,NA,CASTVQGGGETQYF,TGCGCCAGCACAGTTCAGGGGGGAGGAGAGACCCAGTACTTC
TRBV7-2,TRBJ2-2,NA,NA,CASSRTRTTGELFF,TGTGCCAGCAGCAGGACTCGCACCACCGGGGAGCTGTTTTTT
TRBV18,TRBJ1-2,NA,NA,CASSQVSITYGYTF,TGTGCCAGCTCACAGGTCTCAATTACCTATGGCTACACCTTC
TRBV10-2,TRBJ2-7,NA,TRBD2,CASRVTGGQPYAQYF,TGCGCCAGCAGGGTTACGGGAGGTCAACCTTACGCGCAGTACTTC
TRBV19,TRBJ2-5,NA,NA,CASSINDLETQYF,TGTGCCAGTAGTATCAACGATTTAGAGACCCAGTACTTC
TRBV6-5,TRBJ2-2,NA,TRBD2,CASSTPGGGTGELFF,TGTGCCAGCAGCACCCCGGGGGGAGGTACCGGGGAGCTGTTTTTT
TRBV4-1,TRBJ2-7,once,TRBD1,CASSPRDRSYEQYF,TGCGCCAGCAGCCCAAGGGACAGATCCTACGAGCAGTACTTC
TRBV6-1,TRBJ2-7,NA,NA,CASSRTTSYEQYF,TGTGCCAGCAGTCGGACTACATCCTACGAGCAGTACTTC
TRBV18,TRBJ2-7,NA,TRBD2,CASSPLSGNEQYF,TGTGCCAGCTCACCCCTTAGCGGGAACGAGCAGTACTTC
TRBV4-3,TRBJ2-2,NA,TRBD2,CASSQGLAGGLTTGELFF,TGCGCCAGCAGCCAAGGACTAGCGGGAGGCCTAACAACCGGGGAGCTGTTTTTT
TRBV6-5,TRBJ1-2,NA,NA,CASSWDLNYGYTF,TGTGCCAGCAGTTGGGACCTCAACTATGGCTACACCTTC
TRBV10-3,TRBJ2-7,NA,NA,CAISGSYEQYF,TGTGCCATCAGTGGCTCCTACGAGCAGTACTTC
TRBV7-9,TRBJ2-5,NA,TRBD1,CASRTDRLQETQYF,TGTGCCAGCAGAACGGACAGGCTTCAAGAGACCCAGTACTTC
TRBV7-9,TRBJ2-7,NA,NA,CASSPRQTYEQYF,TGTGCCAGCAGCCCCCGACAGACCTACGAGCAGTACTTC
TRBV19,TRBJ1-6,NA,NA,CASNQKSGRDSPLHF,TGTGCCAGTAATCAGAAGTCAGGGCGGGATTCACCCCTCCACTTT
TRBV2,TRBJ2-2,NA,TRBD1,CASSVQGLTGELFF,TGTGCCAGCAGTGTACAGGGGCTCACCGGGGAGCTGTTTTTT
TRBV6-1,TRBJ2-7,NA,NA,CASSVDGTTYEQYF,TGTGCCAGCAGTGTTGACGGGACGACCTACGAGCAGTACTTC
TRBV25-1,TRBJ1-2,NA,NA,CASSPPGGYHGYTF,TGTGCCAGCAGTCCCCCAGGCGGCTACCATGGCTACACCTTC
TRBV7-9,TRBJ2-3,NA,NA,CASSRDPAGDTQYF,TGTGCCAGCAGTCGGGACCCCGCCGGAGATACGCAGTATTTT